What follows are 13 T cell receptor beta chains derived from one specimen sequenced in a study of early T cells in non-severe SARS-CoV-2 infection. TCRdb itself ran the 5' RACE reads through MiXCR, one entry per CDR3 protein. The top ten hold around 3% of the sample, which has 110,000 or so distinct CDR3 sequences, 9% to 14% seen once. The sequencing input was whole blood. These receptors originate from an adult who was a healthcare worker with PCR-confirmed SARS-CoV-2 infection or an uninfected control (not recorded which).

CDR3 sequence: CASNWTPDNEQFF. The CDR3 DNA reads as TGTGCCAGCAACTGGACTCCCGACAATGAGCAGTTCTTC. The rearrangement uses TRBV2 and TRBJ2-1, with D perhaps TRBD2 (5 bases). This CDR3 region has 13 residues. Trimming pared 7 bases from V and 5 bases from J, leaving 12 bases between. Germline loops: CDR1 SNHLY, CDR2 FYNNEI.

The chain employs TRBV28 and TRBJ1-1; D is perhaps TRBD1 (5 bases). CDR1 and CDR2 (germline): MDHEN, SYDVKM. The V end was cut by 10 bases, the J end by 6 bases, with 12 bases between. The CDR3 is 11 residues long. CDR3 DNA sequence: TGTGCCACGATCAGGGTTTCTGAAGCTTTCTTT. Its translation: CATIRVSEAFF. Using reference TRBV28 and TRBJ1-1 for the parts outside the CDR3, the full variable domain is DVKVTQSSRYLVKRTGEKVFLECVQDMDHENMFWYRQDPGLGLRLIYFSYDVKMKEKGDIPEGYSVSREKKERFSLILESASTNQTSMYLCATIRVSEAFFGQGTRLTVV.

This clonotype appeared many times. This chain uses TRBV11-3 with TRBJ2-3; the D gene is possibly TRBD2 (6 bases). Germline V gene sequence: CDR1 SGHNT, CDR2 YENEEA. The CDR3 consists of 11 residues. V was clipped by 5 bases and J by 11 bases, with 11 bases between them. The CDR3 bases are TGTGCCAGCAGCCTGGGACTGGGGCAGTATTTT. It is translated as CASSLGLGQYF.

This clonotype appeared a few times. This chain joins TRBV19 and TRBJ2-3; D is unresolved. From germline, CDR1 is LNHDA and CDR2 SQIVND (reference sequence). The CDR3 contains 14 residues. V was pared by 0 bases and J by 2 bases, with 6 bases between. The CDR3 bases are TGTGCCAGTAGTATAGACAGGATCACAGATACGCAGTATTTT. It specifies CASSIDRITDTQYF. Complete variable domain (other parts from reference TRBV19 and TRBJ2-3): DGGITQSPKYLFRKEGQNVTLSCEQNLNHDAMYWYRQDPGQGLRLIYYSQIVNDFQKGDIAEGYSVSREKKESFPLTVTSAQKNPTAFYLCASSIDRITDTQYFGPGTRLTVL.

This clonotype was observed a handful of times. The rearrangement joins TRBV10-3 to TRBJ2-3; D is perhaps TRBD1 or TRBD2 (5 bases each). This CDR3 has 12 residues. Trimming shortened V by 6 bases and J by 4 bases, and 8 bases separated the two germline ends. Germline CDR1 reads ENHRY; CDR2 reads SYGVKD. CDR3 protein: CAISGTADTQYF. The CDR3 DNA reads TGTGCCATCAGCGGGACCGCAGATACGCAGTATTTT.

This clonotype was found a few times. V and J are TRBV6-5 and TRBJ1-1; no reliable D call. V lost 1 base and J lost 1, with 7 bases in between. CDR3 length equals 14 residues. The germline CDR1 and CDR2 sequences are MNHEY and SVGAGI. The CDR3 protein is CASSYLRANTEAFF. In DNA form, the CDR3 reads TGTGCCAGCAGTTACTTACGGGCGAACACTGAAGCTTTCTTT.

The CDR3: CASSTPKTSATDTQYF. In nucleotides, the CDR3 is TGTGCCAGCAGTACCCCTAAGACTAGCGCCACAGATACGCAGTATTTT. The rearrangement uses TRBV6-2 or TRBV6-3 and TRBJ2-3; 8 nucleotides line up with TRBD2. Germline V gives CDR1 MNHEY, CDR2 SVGEGT. V lost 5 bases, J lost 2 bases, and 9 bases stayed unmatched. The CDR3 runs 16 residues.

This clonotype came up a few times. The chain uses TRBV12-3 or TRBV12-4 and TRBJ1-2; D call uncertain. The V end was cut by 1 base, the J end by 6 bases, with 9 bases between. The length of the CDR3 is 13 residues. The CDR3 reads CASSLGAANGYTF. CDR3 nucleotides: TGTGCCAGCAGTTTAGGGGCCGCGAATGGCTACACCTTC.

The chain joins TRBV2 to TRBJ1-1; D possibly corresponds to TRBD1 (6 bases). This CDR3 region has 14 residues. With 4 bases removed from V and 8 bases from J, the gap between germline ends came to 17 bases. The germline gives CDR1 SNHLY, CDR2 FYNNEI. In DNA, the CDR3 is TGTGCCAGCAGTGTTCTTCGGACAGCTTCAGAAGCTTTCTTT. Encoded protein: CASSVLRTASEAFF.

This clonotype was detected a few times. The V and J genes are TRBV7-8 and TRBJ1-5; TRBD1 might be the D (6 bases). Germline V CDR1 and CDR2: SGHVS, FQNEAQ. This CDR3 has 15 amino acids. Trimming removed 5 bases at V and 7 bases at J, with 18 bases between. This chain's CDR3 is CASSPTGQLRQPQHF. The CDR3, as DNA: TGTGCCAGCAGCCCGACCGGACAGTTGAGGCAGCCCCAGCATTTT.

To note about this clonotype: This may be a read error, as it is one base from a much larger clone. The genes are TRBV11-2 and TRBJ2-3; D unresolved. This CDR3 has 16 residues. Per germline, CDR1 SGHAT and CDR2 FQNNGV. The chain's CDR3 is CVSSSRGAAFADTQYF. The CDR3, as DNA: TGTGTCAGCAGCTCCCGAGGAGCCGCCTTCGCAGATACGCAGTATTTT.

This clonotype was counted between two and nine times. CDR3 residues: CASSSLTGITPEAFF. The CDR3 DNA reads TGTGCCAGCAGTTCCTTGACAGGAATAACTCCTGAAGCTTTCTTT. V usage is TRBV6-5 and J usage is TRBJ1-1; D is perhaps TRBD1 (6 bases). Germline-derived CDR1 and CDR2 are MNHEY and SVGAGI. With 4 bases removed from V and 6 bases from J, the gap between germline ends came to 18 bases. The CDR3 runs to 15 residues.

This clonotype occurred many times. V is TRBV5-5 and J is TRBJ2-2; D remains ambiguous. Per the germline V gene, CDR1 is SGHKS and CDR2 is YYEKEE (reference sequence). V was trimmed by 2 bases and J by 1 base, leaving 9 bases between them. This CDR3 is 15 amino acids long. The CDR3 is CASSLGRVNTGELFF. The CDR3 nucleotides read TGTGCCAGCAGCTTAGGACGGGTGAACACCGGGGAGCTGTTTTTT.